This is a list of T cell receptor beta chains from one sample in a study of spatial heterogeneity in lung cancer. TCRdb ran MiXCR on the 5' RACE reads and lists one entry per CDR3 protein. Among some 78,000 distinct CDR3 sequences listed, roughly 8% were seen once. The sample was PBMCs, taken at surgery. The source is a male donor with early-stage non-small cell lung cancer. CDR3s include the opening cysteine and the closing phenylalanine or tryptophan. A D gene is named only where the DNA matches it firmly. Only some rows state a clone size, as once, few, many or a class for expanded clones.

16	TRBJ2-7	TRBD2	TRBV6-2/TRBV6-3	few	CASSRTSGGSSYEQYF	TGTGCCAGCTCGAGGACTAGCGGGGGGAGCTCCTACGAGCAGTACTTC
16	TRBJ2-7	TRBD2	TRBV7-9	few	CASSPPGTSVLYEQYF	TGTGCCAGCAGCCCCCCCGGGACTAGCGTCCTCTACGAGCAGTACTTC
15	TRBJ2-1	TRBD2	TRBV12-3/TRBV12-4	many	CASSSRTRSYNEQFF	TGTGCCAGCAGTTCCCGGACTAGGAGTTACAATGAGCAGTTCTTC
14	TRBJ2-3	NA	TRBV14	many	CASSQEFGTDTQYF	TGTGCCAGCAGCCAAGAATTCGGGACAGATACGCAGTATTTT
16	TRBJ2-7	TRBD2	TRBV7-2	many	CASSPGGGWYNYEQYF	TGTGCCAGCAGCCCAGGCGGGGGGTGGTACAACTACGAGCAGTACTTC
13	TRBJ1-1	NA	TRBV9	many	CASSVDRATEAFF	TGTGCCAGCAGCGTAGACAGGGCCACTGAAGCTTTCTTT
15	TRBJ2-3	TRBD2	TRBV10-3	few	CAISATSGYTDTQYF	TGTGCCATCAGTGCAACTAGCGGGTACACAGATACGCAGTATTTT
14	TRBJ1-1	TRBD1	TRBV3-1	NA	CASSPDRAMGEAFF	TGTGCCAGCAGTCCCGACAGGGCGATGGGTGAAGCTTTCTTT
14	TRBJ2-5	NA	TRBV20-1	many	CSANPGTAGETQYF	TGCAGTGCTAACCCTGGGACAGCGGGAGAGACCCAGTACTTC
16	TRBJ2-7	NA	TRBV9	many	CASSARDLAPSYEQYF	TGTGCCAGCAGCGCGAGGGATCTAGCTCCGTCCTACGAGCAGTACTTC
13	TRBJ2-4	NA	TRBV9	many	CASSAGERDIQYF	TGTGCCAGCAGCGCCGGCGAAAGGGACATTCAGTACTTC
14	TRBJ1-1	NA	TRBV9	few	CASSVGVVNTEAFF	TGTGCCAGCAGCGTAGGGGTAGTCAACACTGAAGCTTTCTTT
14	TRBJ2-4	NA	TRBV6-5	many	CASSYYAAVNIQYF	TGTGCCAGCAGTTACTACGCTGCGGTGAACATTCAGTACTTC
15	TRBJ2-1	TRBD2	TRBV11-1	few	CASSTSSGRADEQFF	TGTGCCAGCAGCACTTCTAGCGGGAGGGCCGATGAGCAGTTCTTC
15	TRBJ2-3	TRBD2	TRBV5-1	many	CASSVSGTRGDTQYF	TGCGCCAGCAGCGTCAGCGGGACGAGGGGAGATACGCAGTATTTT
13	TRBJ2-7	TRBD1	TRBV6-5	many	CASRGTVSYEQYF	TGTGCCAGCAGGGGGACAGTGTCCTACGAGCAGTACTTC
12	TRBJ1-1	TRBD1	TRBV7-9	many	CASSYRGTEAFF	TGTGCCAGCAGCTACAGGGGCACTGAAGCTTTCTTT
12	TRBJ2-7	NA	TRBV6-2/TRBV6-3	many	CASRWGSHEQYF	TGTGCCAGCAGGTGGGGGAGCCACGAGCAGTACTTC
15	TRBJ1-1	NA	TRBV20-1	many	CSAPQPGASGTEAFF	TGCAGTGCCCCGCAGCCAGGGGCATCTGGCACTGAAGCTTTCTTT
19	TRBJ2-5	NA	TRBV11-3	many	CASSLEGPLTDWHQETQYF	TGTGCCAGCAGCTTAGAGGGGCCCTTGACAGATTGGCACCAAGAGACCCAGTACTTC
13	TRBJ1-5	NA	TRBV20-1	many	CSASSAFTQTQHF	TGCAGTGCTAGTTCGGCCTTCACCCAGACCCAGCATTTT
15	TRBJ2-7	TRBD2	TRBV5-1	many	CASSVGLAGVGEQYF	TGCGCCAGCAGTGTCGGTCTAGCGGGAGTTGGCGAGCAGTACTTC
14	TRBJ2-4	TRBD2	TRBV6-2/TRBV6-3	NA	CASTNLRGKNIQYF	TGTGCCAGCACCAACTTGCGGGGGAAAAACATTCAGTACTTC
14	TRBJ1-2	NA	TRBV6-1	NA	CASSESGGNYGYTF	TGTGCCAGCAGTGAATCAGGCGGGAACTATGGCTACACCTTC
15	TRBJ1-1	NA	TRBV3-1	many	CASSRALGLNTEACF	TGTGCCAGCAGCCGAGCCCTGGGATTGAACACTGAAGCTTGCTTT
10	TRBJ2-3	NA	TRBV29-1	many	CSALRYTQYF	TGCAGCGCGTTGAGATATACGCAGTATTTT
15	TRBJ1-3	NA	TRBV7-2	many	CASSSMSSSGNTIYF	TGTGCCAGCAGCTCTATGAGTAGCTCTGGAAACACCATATATTTT
14	TRBJ2-2	NA	TRBV27	NA	CASSLSSPTGELFF	TGTGCCAGCAGTTTATCGTCCCCCACCGGGGAGCTGTTTTTT
15	TRBJ2-3	NA	TRBV7-8	few	CASSPRAENTDTQYF	TGTGCCAGCAGCCCTAGAGCGGAGAACACAGATACGCAGTATTTT
14	TRBJ1-2	NA	TRBV25-1	few	CASSESGSHYGYTF	TGTGCCAGCAGTGAATCGGGCAGTCACTATGGCTACACCTTC
14	TRBJ1-1	TRBD1	TRBV11-1	many	CASSKDRAHTEAFF	TGTGCCAGCAGCAAGGACAGGGCGCACACTGAAGCTTTCTTT
14	TRBJ1-2	TRBD1	TRBV20-1	few	CSARGTGNNYGYTF	TGCAGTGCTAGAGGGACAGGGAATAACTATGGCTACACCTTC
19	TRBJ2-7	TRBD2	TRBV9	many	CASSVDGLAGVAARNEQYF	TGTGCCAGCAGCGTAGATGGACTAGCGGGAGTAGCTGCGCGGAACGAGCAGTACTTC
12	TRBJ2-7	TRBD1	TRBV29-1	many	CSTTTGTYEQYF	TGCAGCACAACGACAGGGACCTACGAGCAGTACTTC
15	TRBJ2-5	TRBD2	TRBV5-1	few	CASSTTSGRMETQYF	TGCGCCAGCAGCACGACTAGCGGGAGGATGGAGACCCAGTACTTC
13	TRBJ1-5	NA	TRBV2	once	CASTEGTVLPQHF	TGTGCCAGCACGGAGGGGACGGTTTTGCCCCAGCATTTT
15	TRBJ2-5	TRBD2	TRBV7-3	many	CASSSLAGGQETQYF	TGTGCCAGCAGCTCCCTAGCGGGAGGGCAAGAGACCCAGTACTTC
12	TRBJ2-3	NA	TRBV20-1	many	CSARDLGHTQYF	TGCAGTGCTAGAGATCTCGGGCATACGCAGTATTTT
14	TRBJ2-7	TRBD1	TRBV5-1	many	CASSLRDRSYEQYF	TGCGCCAGCAGTCTCCGGGACAGGTCCTACGAGCAGTACTTC